These T cell receptor beta chains were read from a single sample in a study of T cell changes during pregnancy in multiple sclerosis. Here immunoSEQ multiplex PCR was the method, and the copy in TCRdb shows in-frame clones only, minus some. This table holds under 120,000 clones, approximately 93% found once. Here the sequenced sample was peripheral blood, taken after pregnancy. Every receptor here comes from a female donor with multiple sclerosis, enrolled in a pregnancy study. Both conserved end residues are part of each CDR3. D genes are given only for firm matches. Not every row has a clone size; where given, it reads once, few, many or a size class.

.	TRBV19	.	TRBJ2-5	TGTGCCAGTAGTAACCCGTTTCAGGAGACCCAGTACTTC	CASSNPFQETQYF
.	TRBV5-5	.	TRBJ2-1	TGTGCCAGCAGCGAACTGGGGGCAAGCGGCATCGATGAGCAGTTCTTC	CASSELGASGIDEQFF
once	TRBV7-6	TRBD2	TRBJ2-3	TGTGCCAGCAGCCCAAACCCCCCTAGCGGGGCAACCACAGATACGCAGTATTTT	CASSPNPPSGATTDTQYF
once	TRBV7-9	TRBD1	TRBJ2-2	TGTGCCAGCAGAAGACAGGGGTTACACACCGGGGAGCTGTTTTTT	CASRRQGLHTGELFF
.	TRBV7-6	.	TRBJ2-2	TGTGCCAGCAGCTTAGCGGGGGGGGCCGCCGGGGAGCTGTTTTTT	CASSLAGGAAGELFF
.	TRBV25-1	TRBD1	TRBJ1-1	TGTGCCAGCAGTCCCTATCAGGGGACAGGGGGCGCCGGCACTGAAGCTTTCTTT	CASSPYQGTGGAGTEAFF
.	TRBV7-9	.	TRBJ2-3	TGTGCCAGCAGCCCCAGGGTTTACACAGATACGCAGTATTTT	CASSPRVYTDTQYF
.	TRBV7-7	TRBD1	TRBJ2-3	TGTGCTAGCAGCATGGGACAGTTCCCAGATACGCAGTATTTT	CASSMGQFPDTQYF
.	TRBV9	.	TRBJ1-1	TGTGCCAGCAGCGTTGCTAGTCAGGGCGCAAAAAACACTGAAGCTTTCTTT	CASSVASQGAKNTEAFF
.	TRBV7-6	TRBD1	TRBJ2-7	TGTGCCAGCAGCGACCAGACAGGGACCGAGCAGTACTTC	CASSDQTGTEQYF
.	TRBV7-8	.	TRBJ2-3	TGTGCCAGCAGCTTATGGGTAGAGGGGGGCACAGATACGCAGTATTTT	CASSLWVEGGTDTQYF
few	TRBV29-1	TRBD1	TRBJ2-7	TGCAGCGTTCGGGAACACAGGGGTACCTACGAGCAGTACTTC	CSVREHRGTYEQYF
.	TRBV27	TRBD1	TRBJ2-7	TGTGCCAGCAGCTTATACAGGACAGGGGTTCGCTACGAGCAGTACTTC	CASSLYRTGVRYEQYF
.	TRBV18	.	TRBJ1-1	TGTGCCAGCTCACCGGAGGCTACGGGGGGACACACTGAAGCTTTCTTT	CASSPEATGGHTEAFF
.	TRBV7-2	TRBD2	TRBJ2-7	TGTGCCAGCAGCGTCGGGACTACCATTACCTACGAGCAGTACTTC	CASSVGTTITYEQYF
.	TRBV11-3	.	TRBJ2-3	TGTGCCAGCTTCCCTCGGGGTGCGGGAATTACAGATACGCAGTATTTT	CASFPRGAGITDTQYF
.	TRBV7-8	.	TRBJ1-1	TGTGCCAGCAGCTTAGTCTATCATGAAGCTTTCTTT	CASSLVYHEAFF
.	TRBV4-2	TRBD2	TRBJ2-2	TGTGCCAGCAGCCCTGTAGCGGGGGGGCAAGGCGGGGAGCTGTTTTTT	CASSPVAGGQGGELFF
once	TRBV11-2	.	TRBJ2-3	TGTGCCAGCAGCTTATCAGGGGTACCAGATACGCAGTATTTT	CASSLSGVPDTQYF
.	TRBV5-4	.	TRBJ2-3	TGTGCCAGCAGCTTGGAGTTGACGCGACATAGCACAGATACGCAGTATTTT	CASSLELTRHSTDTQYF